These T cell receptor beta chains were read from a single sample in a study of identical twins. Via MiXCR, TCRdb re-called the 5' RACE reads, giving one row per CDR3 protein. The table lists fewer than 250,000 distinct CDR3 sequences, approximately 7.9% of them singletons. This sample was shared with a second study, whose subject was yellow fever vaccine responses in identical twins.

Sample: CD8+ T cells sorted from blood. Source of these receptors: a woman younger than 30 in good health. Both conserved end residues are part of each CDR3. A D gene is named only where the DNA matches it firmly. A clone size is listed for some rows: how often the clone was seen (once, few, many), or a class if it is expanded.

>NA|TRBJ1-1|TRBV20-1|TRBD1
CSARAGQGDTEAFF
TGCAGTGCTAGGGCCGGACAGGGGGACACTGAAGCTTTCTTT
>NA|TRBJ1-5|TRBV15|NA
CATSRDGQSNQPQHF
TGTGCCACCAGCAGAGACGGACAGAGCAATCAGCCCCAGCATTTT
>NA|TRBJ2-3|TRBV3-1|NA
CASSQDSGTDTQYF
TGTGCCAGCAGCCAAGATTCGGGCACAGATACGCAGTATTTT
>few|TRBJ2-1|TRBV21-1|NA
CASSKLVDRAPHYNEQFF
TGTGCCAGCAGCAAATTGGTGGACAGGGCTCCCCACTACAATGAGCAGTTCTTC
>many|TRBJ2-2|TRBV25-1|NA
CASSEGRYTGELFF
TGTGCCAGCAGTGAAGGCAGGTACACCGGGGAGCTGTTTTTT
>many|TRBJ2-1|TRBV19|NA
CASSIYTSGVEEQFF
TGTGCCAGTAGTATATACACATCCGGGGTTGAGGAGCAGTTCTTC
>many|TRBJ2-5|TRBV12-3/TRBV12-4|NA
CASGETQYF
TGTGCCAGCGGGGAGACCCAGTACTTC
>few|TRBJ2-4|TRBV20-1|NA
CSADATGNIQYF
TGCAGTGCAGACGCTACGGGAAACATTCAGTACTTC
>NA|TRBJ2-6|TRBV2|NA
CASTGGSGANVLTF
TGTGCCAGCACCGGAGGGTCCGGGGCCAACGTCCTGACTTTC
>few|TRBJ2-3|TRBV28|NA
CASSFLRGTDTHYF
TGTGCCAGCAGTTTTCTGCGGGGCACAGATACGCATTATTTT
>few|TRBJ2-5|TRBV28|NA
CASSLLDSGGETQYF
TGTGCCAGCAGTTTATTGGATAGTGGGGGGGAGACCCAGTACTTC
>NA|TRBJ2-7|TRBV15|NA
CATSRDRNSYEQYF
TGTGCCACCAGCAGAGATCGAAACAGCTACGAGCAGTACTTC
>many|TRBJ2-2|TRBV6-5|TRBD2
CASSYLTSERELFF
TGTGCCAGCAGTTACTTGACTAGCGAGAGGGAGCTGTTTTTT
>many|TRBJ2-1|TRBV5-6|NA
CASSLTRQPYNEQFF
TGTGCCAGCAGCTTAACGAGACAGCCCTACAATGAGCAGTTCTTC
>NA|TRBJ1-2|TRBV29-1|TRBD1
CSVLLTGGDYGYTF
TGCAGCGTTTTACTGACAGGGGGCGACTATGGCTACACCTTC
>many|TRBJ1-3|TRBV10-2|TRBD1
CASSESWTGNSDTIYF
TGCGCCAGCAGTGAGTCGTGGACAGGGAATTCGGACACCATATATTTT
>NA|TRBJ2-1|TRBV6-1|TRBD2
CASSQGLAVNNEQFF
TGTGCCAGCAGCCAGGGACTAGCGGTAAACAATGAGCAGTTCTTC
>NA|TRBJ2-1|TRBV6-1|TRBD2
CASSDTSGIGEFF
TGTGCCAGCAGTGACACTAGCGGGATAGGGGAGTTCTTC
>many|TRBJ2-3|TRBV12-3/TRBV12-4|TRBD1
CASRDGQGGADTQYF
TGTGCCAGCAGGGACGGACAGGGGGGGGCAGATACGCAGTATTTT
>many|TRBJ2-1|TRBV6-2/TRBV6-3|TRBD2
CASSYSPGGESYNEQFF
TGTGCCAGCAGTTACTCGCCCGGGGGGGAATCCTACAATGAGCAGTTCTTC
>NA|TRBJ2-7|TRBV10-2|TRBD2
CASSGPSGRYEQYF
TGCGCCAGCAGTGGGCCCAGCGGGAGATACGAGCAGTACTTC
>once|TRBJ2-1|TRBV7-9|NA
CASSFGQFYNEQFF
TGTGCCAGCAGCTTCGGACAGTTCTACAATGAGCAGTTCTTC
>many|TRBJ1-5|TRBV4-1|TRBD1
CASSQARQGGQPQHF
TGCGCCAGCAGCCAAGCTAGACAGGGGGGGCAGCCCCAGCATTTT
>few|TRBJ1-1|TRBV9|NA
CASSPTVMNTEAFF
TGTGCCAGCAGTCCGACAGTGATGAACACTGAAGCTTTCTTT
>many|TRBJ1-1|TRBV29-1|NA
CSVADNLNTEAFF
TGCAGCGTTGCTGACAATTTGAACACTGAAGCTTTCTTT
>few|TRBJ1-2|TRBV6-5|NA
CASSYAGVGYTF
TGTGCCAGCAGTTACGCCGGGGTCGGCTACACCTTC
>NA|TRBJ1-1|TRBV5-6|NA
CASRPGRNTEAFF
TGTGCCAGCAGGCCCGGGAGGAACACTGAAGCTTTCTTT
>NA|TRBJ2-1|TRBV11-2|TRBD2
CASSTSGTSRYNEQFF
TGTGCCAGCAGCACTTCCGGGACTAGTCGATACAATGAGCAGTTCTTC
>few|TRBJ2-1|TRBV28|NA
CASSVPLTSWYNEQFF
TGTGCCAGCAGTGTACCATTGACATCCTGGTACAATGAGCAGTTCTTC
>many|TRBJ1-1|TRBV7-3|NA
CASSQMVSTEAFF
TGTGCCAGCAGCCAAATGGTATCCACTGAAGCTTTCTTT
>few|TRBJ2-3|TRBV12-3/TRBV12-4|NA
CASSLRWGPDGYF
TGTGCCAGCAGTTTACGATGGGGCCCCGACGGGTATTTT
>few|TRBJ2-3|TRBV11-2|NA
CASSIRPYIKTDTQYF
TGTGCCAGCAGTATTCGGCCTTACATTAAAACAGATACGCAGTATTTT
>NA|TRBJ2-3|TRBV20-1|NA
CSATSRYTDTQYF
TGCAGTGCTACTAGTAGATACACAGATACGCAGTATTTT
>few|TRBJ1-1|TRBV7-8|NA
CASSPRRTLNTEAFF
TGTGCCAGCAGCCCCCGGCGGACTCTGAACACTGAAGCTTTCTTT
>many|TRBJ2-1|TRBV7-9|NA
CASSFSEVGNSEQFF
TGTGCCAGCAGCTTCAGCGAGGTGGGAAATAGTGAGCAGTTCTTC
>many|TRBJ1-2|TRBV9|NA
CASSVGGLGYTF
TGTGCCAGCAGCGTAGGTGGGCTTGGCTACACCTTC
>many|TRBJ2-5|TRBV5-5|TRBD1
CASSTDRGFQETQYF
TGTGCCAGCAGCACGGACAGGGGGTTTCAAGAGACCCAGTACTTC
>many|TRBJ2-5|TRBV12-3/TRBV12-4|NA
CASSRDTQSQYF
TGTGCCAGCAGTCGGGACACGCAGTCCCAGTACTTC
>many|TRBJ2-5|TRBV15|TRBD2
CATSRDRTSGSETQYF
TGTGCCACCAGCAGAGATCGGACTAGCGGGAGTGAGACCCAGTACTTC
>many|TRBJ1-2|TRBV20-1|NA
CSARGDSNYGYTF
TGCAGTGCTAGAGGTGACAGTAACTATGGCTACACCTTC
>many|TRBJ2-1|TRBV29-1|NA
CSVEGWGSYNEQFF
TGCAGCGTTGAAGGATGGGGATCCTACAATGAGCAGTTCTTC
>few|TRBJ2-7|TRBV5-1|NA
CASSFRSASTLLSYEQYF
TGCGCCAGCAGCTTCCGCAGTGCCTCCACCCTTCTCTCCTACGAGCAGTACTTC
>few|TRBJ2-1|TRBV6-5|TRBD2
CASSYSQPSGTTAYNEQFF
TGTGCCAGCAGTTACTCTCAGCCCAGCGGGACGACGGCCTACAATGAGCAGTTCTTC
>few|TRBJ2-1|TRBV9|TRBD2
CASSVDPLEAGEVYNEQFF
TGTGCCAGCAGCGTAGACCCCTTAGAAGCGGGAGAGGTCTACAATGAGCAGTTCTTC
>few|TRBJ2-2|TRBV19|NA
CASSTGGYTGELFF
TGTGCCAGTAGTACTGGGGGCTACACCGGGGAGCTGTTTTTT
>many|TRBJ1-1|TRBV28|NA
CASSLILGDTEAFF
TGTGCCAGCAGCCTTATTTTAGGGGACACTGAAGCTTTCTTT
>NA|TRBJ2-3|TRBV28|TRBD2
CASSPLTSGGGSDTQYF
TGTGCCAGCAGTCCCCTGACTAGCGGGGGGGGCTCAGATACGCAGTATTTT
>few|TRBJ2-2|TRBV5-6|NA
CASSLMGGELFF
TGTGCCAGCAGCTTGATGGGTGGGGAGCTGTTTTTT
>many|TRBJ2-3|TRBV7-2|TRBD2
CASSPGTSATLDTQYF
TGTGCCAGCAGCCCCGGGACTAGCGCAACCTTGGATACGCAGTATTTT
>many|TRBJ2-1|TRBV3-1|TRBD2
CASSSNSLAEPSYNEQFF
TGTGCCAGCAGCTCCAATTCACTAGCGGAACCCTCCTACAATGAGCAGTTCTTC
>NA|TRBJ2-7|TRBV11-2|TRBD1
CASSSQSGQGPEQYF
TGTGCCAGCAGCTCCCAGAGCGGACAGGGCCCCGAGCAGTACTTC
>many|TRBJ2-1|TRBV5-1|NA
CASSLNPRLGDNEQFF
TGCGCCAGCAGCTTAAATCCGAGACTAGGCGACAATGAGCAGTTCTTC
>few|TRBJ2-1|TRBV12-3/TRBV12-4|TRBD2
CASSLGLAGGPLYRNEQFF
TGTGCCAGCAGTTTAGGACTAGCGGGAGGGCCTCTGTATCGCAATGAGCAGTTCTTC
>NA|TRBJ2-1|TRBV7-3|TRBD2
CASSLKPGLAGYNEQFF
TGTGCCAGCAGCCTCAAACCGGGACTAGCGGGTTACAATGAGCAGTTCTTC
>NA|TRBJ2-1|TRBV14|TRBD2
CASRRVLSPSGSYNEQFF
TGTGCCAGCCGCCGAGTACTATCACCTAGCGGGTCCTACAATGAGCAGTTCTTC
>few|TRBJ2-2|TRBV6-7|TRBD1
CASPGQGSTGELFF
TGTGCCAGCCCGGGACAGGGGAGCACCGGGGAGCTGTTTTTT
>many|TRBJ2-3|TRBV7-2|NA
CASSLVLAQLTDTQYF
TGTGCCAGCAGCTTAGTACTAGCCCAACTCACAGATACGCAGTATTTT
>NA|TRBJ2-5|TRBV7-8|NA
CASSHDRDGF
TGTGCCAGCAGCCACGACAGAGACGGCTTC